This TCR beta chain was sequenced for a study of blood T cell repertoires in COVID-19. In the study overall: The United States, Italy and Spain were the sources of the acute and convalescent COVID-19 samples. T cells, B-cell-depleted T cells, or PBMCs supplied cDNA or gDNA.

Original processing notes: It was from reference gene primer amplification that nucleated cell counts were estimated. Sequenced by immunoSEQ multiplex PCR; TCRdb stores in-frame clones only, minus some. V, J and clone size derive from that table, while D and trimming were established from the DNA sequence. The repertoire includes roughly 120,000 clones, over 75% of them detected once, and roughly 16% sits in the top ten. The trim removed 4 bases at V and 12 bases at J, leaving 16 bases unmatched. Germline lookup yields CDR1 SGDLS and CDR2 YYNGEE. The CDR3 loop spans 16 amino acids. The sample was peripheral blood. The V gene is TRBV9, the J gene TRBJ2-1; 10 bases are shared with TRBD2. The sequence derives from an elderly woman with active or convalescent COVID-19. CDR3: CASSQPRAGGPLGQFF. CDR3 sequence (DNA): TGTGCCAGCAGCCAGCCCCGAGCGGGAGGGCCCCTGGGGCAGTTCTTC.